This is a list of T cell receptor beta chains from one sample in a study of blood T cell repertoires in COVID-19. Produced via immunoSEQ multiplex PCR; TCRdb's table is partial and in-frame only. The sample has 100,000 or so clones, approximately 90% seen once. Sequencing input: peripheral blood. These receptors were taken from a man in his 60s with acute or convalescent COVID-19. The CDR3 runs from the conserved cysteine through the conserved F or W. The D gene is left open where the match is weak. Some rows have no size entry. The others give once, few or many, or a class for an expanded clone.

d_gene,j_gene,abundance,v_gene,CDR3aa,CDR3nt
TRBD2,TRBJ2-2,.,TRBV7-8,CASSVSGRTNTGELFF,TGTGCCAGCAGCGTTAGCGGGAGGACTAACACCGGGGAGCTGTTTTTT
.,TRBJ1-5,.,TRBV11-2,CASSLRGGPQPQHF,TGTGCCAGCAGCTTAAGGGGAGGCCCTCAGCCCCAGCATTTT
TRBD1,TRBJ1-2,.,TRBV6-5,CASLPTDRAHYGYTF,TGTGCCAGCTTACCAACTGACAGGGCCCACTATGGCTACACCTTC
.,TRBJ2-3,.,TRBV18,CASSRETSMVTDTQYF,TGTGCCAGCTCACGAGAAACTAGCATGGTAACAGATACGCAGTATTTT
TRBD1,TRBJ1-6,.,TRBV7-3,CASSQTGGGSPLHF,TGTGCCAGCAGCCAAACAGGGGGCGGTTCACCCCTCCACTTT
.,TRBJ1-2,.,TRBV30,CAWSRRRYGYTF,TGTGCCTGGAGTCGAAGGAGGTATGGCTACACCTTC
TRBD1,TRBJ2-5,.,TRBV4-1,CASSYGQGARETQYF,TGCGCCAGCAGCTACGGACAGGGGGCGAGAGAGACCCAGTACTTC
.,TRBJ1-1,.,TRBV5-1,CASSLGGQGTEAFF,TGCGCCAGCAGCTTGGGAGGCCAGGGCACTGAAGCTTTCTTT
.,TRBJ1-6,.,TRBV7-2,CASSFVGVPLHF,TGTGCCAGCAGCTTTGTAGGGGTGCCCCTCCACTTT
TRBD1,TRBJ2-6,.,TRBV4-1,CASSQGVRGPGGANVLTF,TGCGCCAGCAGCCAGGGGGTCAGGGGGCCGGGAGGGGCCAACGTCCTGACTTTC
TRBD1,TRBJ1-1,.,TRBV19,CASSWATGKVAFF,TGTGCCAGTAGTTGGGCGACAGGGAAGGTCGCTTTCTTT
TRBD1,TRBJ2-7,.,TRBV5-5,CASTLGTGDEQYF,TGTGCCAGCACACTCGGGACAGGGGATGAGCAGTACTTC
.,TRBJ1-1,.,TRBV7-3,CASSMRLGEGTEAFF,TGTGCCAGCAGCATGAGGTTGGGGGAGGGCACTGAAGCTTTCTTT
.,TRBJ1-5,once,TRBV6-5,CASSLGLTGNQPQHF,TGTGCCAGCAGTCTGGGACTGACAGGCAATCAGCCCCAGCATTTT
.,TRBJ1-1,once,TRBV5-1,CASSLTPGSTEAFF,TGCGCCAGCAGCTTGACACCAGGGTCCACTGAAGCTTTCTTT
TRBD2,TRBJ2-5,.,TRBV25-1,CASSEFQGLAGGETQYF,TGTGCCAGCAGTGAATTCCAAGGACTAGCGGGAGGTGAGACCCAGTACTTC
.,TRBJ1-1,.,TRBV11-2,CASSLVGLKNTEAFF,TGTGCCAGCAGCTTAGTGGGACTGAAGAACACTGAAGCTTTCTTT
.,TRBJ1-4,.,TRBV2,CASSNDRPLNEKLFF,TGTGCCAGCAGTAATGACAGGCCACTTAATGAAAAACTGTTTTTT
.,TRBJ2-2,.,TRBV7-2,CASSSRGGANTGELFF,TGTGCCAGCAGCTCCCGAGGAGGGGCGAACACCGGGGAGCTGTTTTTT
.,TRBJ1-1,.,TRBV7-9,CASSPRVGTLNTEAFF,TGTGCCAGCAGCCCCCGGGTCGGGACACTGAACACTGAAGCTTTCTTT
.,TRBJ2-5,.,TRBV28,CASSLRGETQYF,TGTGCCAGCAGTTTAAGGGGAGAGACCCAGTACTTC
.,TRBJ2-3,.,TRBV19,CASSIRTRTDTQYF,TGTGCCAGTAGTATCCGGACAAGGACAGATACGCAGTATTTT
.,TRBJ1-1,.,TRBV19,CASSIEAGNTEAFF,TGTGCCAGTAGTATAGAGGCAGGGAACACTGAAGCTTTCTTT
.,TRBJ2-5,.,TRBV18,CASSRERSWETQYF,TGTGCCAGCTCAAGGGAGAGGAGTTGGGAGACCCAGTACTTC
.,TRBJ2-1,once,TRBV11-2,CASSLDWAGQDRNEQFF,TGTGCCAGCAGCTTAGATTGGGCGGGCCAGGACCGCAATGAGCAGTTCTTC
.,TRBJ2-2,.,TRBV6-6,CASSQAPTGELFF,TGTGCCAGCAGTCAAGCCCCCACCGGGGAGCTGTTTTTT
TRBD1,TRBJ1-5,.,TRBV7-3,CASSLEGAQPQHF,TGTGCCAGCAGCCTGGAGGGGGCTCAGCCCCAGCATTTT
.,TRBJ1-1,.,TRBV28,CASSPPGGMTEAFF,TGTGCCAGCAGTCCGCCTGGGGGCATGACTGAAGCTTTCTTT
.,TRBJ1-2,once,TRBV7-8,CASSLIRGGRNYGYTF,TGTGCCAGCAGCTTAATTAGAGGGGGAAGGAACTATGGCTACACCTTC
.,TRBJ1-2,.,TRBV12-3/TRBV12-4,CASSSGRDGYTF,TGTGCCAGCAGTTCGGGGAGGGATGGCTACACCTTC
TRBD2,TRBJ2-1,.,TRBV5-4,CASSSGLAGLHEQFF,TGTGCCAGCAGTTCGGGACTAGCGGGTTTACATGAGCAGTTCTTC
TRBD2,TRBJ2-7,.,TRBV14,CASSQVGGTEQYF,TGTGCCAGCAGCCAAGTCGGGGGGACCGAGCAGTACTTC
.,TRBJ1-4,few,TRBV7-9,CASSFNGAQEKLFF,TGTGCCAGCAGCTTTAATGGGGCCCAAGAAAAACTGTTTTTT
.,TRBJ1-1,.,TRBV19,CASSPRGRDTEAFF,TGTGCCAGTAGTCCGAGGGGGAGGGACACTGAAGCTTTCTTT
.,TRBJ1-5,once,TRBV27,CASSPTAAGNQPQHF,TGTGCCAGCAGCCCTACAGCAGCGGGCAATCAGCCCCAGCATTTT
.,TRBJ1-1,.,TRBV28,CASSPGENTEAFF,TGTGCCAGCAGCCCCGGAGAGAACACTGAAGCTTTCTTT
.,TRBJ2-1,.,TRBV11-3,CASSLDVNNEQFF,TGTGCCAGCAGCTTAGATGTCAACAATGAGCAGTTCTTC
.,TRBJ1-3,.,TRBV18,CASSRLTESSGNTIYF,TGTGCCAGCTCACGTCTGACAGAGAGCTCTGGAAACACCATATATTTT
TRBD1,TRBJ1-4,.,TRBV28,CASSSPRQGREKLFF,TGTGCCAGCAGTTCCCCTAGACAGGGTAGGGAAAAACTGTTTTTT
.,TRBJ1-4,.,TRBV7-5,CARSLRPGTGGGIEKLFF,TGTGCCAGAAGCCTCCGTCCCGGGACAGGGGGCGGAATCGAAAAACTGTTTTTT
.,TRBJ1-1,.,TRBV30,CAWSYSRDTEAFF,TGTGCCTGGAGTTATAGTCGGGACACTGAAGCTTTCTTT